The rows below give T cell receptor beta chains drawn from one sample of a study of blood T cell repertoires in COVID-19. The repertoire was sequenced with immunoSEQ multiplex PCR; TCRdb's copy has only in-frame clones and lacks some. The sample has 140,000 or so clones, about 91% seen once. Sequenced input: peripheral blood. These TCRs come from a woman aged 45-65 years with acute or convalescent COVID-19. Both conserved end residues are part of each CDR3. A D gene is named only where the DNA matches it firmly. Size values are once, few and many counts, or a class for expanded clones, and some rows have none.

DNA: TGCGCCAGCAGCTTGTTCACAGGGGTGATGAACACTGAAGCTTTCTTT; CDR3: CASSLFTGVMNTEAFF; D: TRBD1; J: TRBJ1-1; length: 16; V: TRBV5-1; size: NA
DNA: TGCGCCAGCAGCCTCCTACAGGGACAAGATTTGGAGCAGTACTTC; CDR3: CASSLLQGQDLEQYF; D: NA; J: TRBJ2-7; length: 15; V: TRBV5-1; size: NA
DNA: TGTGCCAGCGATTTAGAGGGGGCTTATGGCTACACCTTC; CDR3: CASDLEGAYGYTF; D: TRBD1; J: TRBJ1-2; length: 13; V: TRBV6-5; size: NA
DNA: TGTGCCAGCCAAGGAGGGGGCTGGAACACTGAAGCTTTCTTT; CDR3: CASQGGGWNTEAFF; D: TRBD1; J: TRBJ1-1; length: 14; V: TRBV19; size: once
DNA: TGTGCCAGTAGTATAGGAGATTCCCGCTATGGCTACACCTTC; CDR3: CASSIGDSRYGYTF; D: NA; J: TRBJ1-2; length: 14; V: TRBV19; size: NA
DNA: TGTGCCTGGGAGGGACAGGGAGGCACTGAAGCTTTCTTT; CDR3: CAWEGQGGTEAFF; D: TRBD1; J: TRBJ1-1; length: 13; V: TRBV30; size: NA
DNA: TGTGCCAGCAGCGCCCTGACGGGTTCACCCCTCCACTTT; CDR3: CASSALTGSPLHF; D: NA; J: TRBJ1-6; length: 13; V: TRBV7-9; size: NA
DNA: TGTGCCAGCACCCCAGGGGACAGAGTCTCCTACGAGCAGTACTTC; CDR3: CASTPGDRVSYEQYF; D: TRBD1; J: TRBJ2-7; length: 15; V: TRBV28; size: NA
DNA: TGTGCCATCAGCGGGACAGGGGACTATGGCTACACCTTC; CDR3: CAISGTGDYGYTF; D: TRBD1; J: TRBJ1-2; length: 13; V: TRBV10-3; size: NA
DNA: TGTGCCAGCAGCGGTTGGAGGAGAGGCTCTGGAAACACCATATATTTT; CDR3: CASSGWRRGSGNTIYF; D: NA; J: TRBJ1-3; length: 16; V: TRBV5-8; size: once
DNA: TGTGCCAGCAGCCCGGCGGGGGGCACTGAAGCTTTCTTT; CDR3: CASSPAGGTEAFF; D: NA; J: TRBJ1-1; length: 13; V: TRBV7-9; size: NA
DNA: TGTGCCAGCAGCCAAGATAGCGGGGGGGCCTTGTTC; CDR3: CASSQDSGGALF; D: TRBD2; J: TRBJ2-4; length: 12; V: TRBV14; size: NA
DNA: TGTGCCAGTAGATGGGGACAGGGGCCTCACAATGAGCAGTTCTTC; CDR3: CASRWGQGPHNEQFF; D: TRBD1; J: TRBJ2-1; length: 15; V: TRBV19; size: NA
DNA: TGCGCCAGCATCTCGGGACAGGGAAAAGCAGATACGCAGTATTTT; CDR3: CASISGQGKADTQYF; D: TRBD1; J: TRBJ2-3; length: 15; V: TRBV5-1; size: NA
DNA: TGTGCCAGCAGTTTAAACGACAGGGCGCGGGAGACCCAGTACTTC; CDR3: CASSLNDRARETQYF; D: TRBD1; J: TRBJ2-5; length: 15; V: TRBV6-6; size: NA
DNA: TGTGCCAGCAGCTACCGGGACAGGGACCACGAGCAGTACTTC; CDR3: CASSYRDRDHEQYF; D: TRBD1; J: TRBJ2-7; length: 14; V: TRBV5-4; size: NA
DNA: TGTGCCAGCAGCCTTCGACAGGCTAGGACTGAAGCTTTCTTT; CDR3: CASSLRQARTEAFF; D: NA; J: TRBJ1-1; length: 14; V: TRBV7-8; size: NA
DNA: TGTGCCAGCAGTGACCAGGGGGCCAATGAAAAACTGTTTTTT; CDR3: CASSDQGANEKLFF; D: TRBD1; J: TRBJ1-4; length: 14; V: TRBV2; size: few
DNA: TGTGCCAGTAGTATAAGCGGAAGCTCCTACAATGAGCAGTTCTTC; CDR3: CASSISGSSYNEQFF; D: NA; J: TRBJ2-1; length: 15; V: TRBV19; size: NA
DNA: TGTGCCAGCAGTTATGCGGGGCCCTCCTACGAGCAGTACTTC; CDR3: CASSYAGPSYEQYF; D: NA; J: TRBJ2-7; length: 14; V: TRBV6-2/TRBV6-3; size: NA
DNA: TGCGCCAGCAGGCCCCCCCGGGAGGTGGGTTACGAGCAGTACTTC; CDR3: CASRPPREVGYEQYF; D: TRBD2; J: TRBJ2-7; length: 15; V: TRBV5-1; size: NA
DNA: TGTGCCAGTTGGGACAGGGGGCGAGACACTGAAGCTTTCTTT; CDR3: CASWDRGRDTEAFF; D: TRBD1; J: TRBJ1-1; length: 14; V: TRBV19; size: NA
DNA: TGTGCCAGCAGCTTAGTAATCCGTAGCACTTACTCTGGAAACACCATATATTTT; CDR3: CASSLVIRSTYSGNTIYF; D: NA; J: TRBJ1-3; length: 18; V: TRBV11-3; size: NA
DNA: TGTGCCACCAGTGATTCAAATGAGGCGGATACGCAGTATTTT; CDR3: CATSDSNEADTQYF; D: NA; J: TRBJ2-3; length: 14; V: TRBV24-1; size: NA
DNA: TGTGCCAGCAGCTTAGACCCTGCCCCGGGACAGGGGGATGGCTACACCTTC; CDR3: CASSLDPAPGQGDGYTF; D: TRBD1; J: TRBJ1-2; length: 17; V: TRBV11-2; size: NA
DNA: TGTGCCACCAGTGCGGGGGAAGAGACCCAGTACTTC; CDR3: CATSAGEETQYF; D: NA; J: TRBJ2-5; length: 12; V: TRBV24-1; size: NA
DNA: TGTGCCGCCCGTAGGACAGGGGAGGCTCAGCCCCAGCATTTT; CDR3: CAARRTGEAQPQHF; D: TRBD1; J: TRBJ1-5; length: 14; V: TRBV19; size: NA
DNA: TGCGCCAGCAGCCAACCAGTCCGGGACAGGGTCCATGAGCAGTTCTTC; CDR3: CASSQPVRDRVHEQFF; D: TRBD1; J: TRBJ2-1; length: 16; V: TRBV4-1; size: NA
DNA: TGTGCCAGCAGCCTCGACAGAGCCAAAAACATTCAGTACTTC; CDR3: CASSLDRAKNIQYF; D: NA; J: TRBJ2-4; length: 14; V: TRBV7-2; size: NA
DNA: TGTGCCAGCAGCTTATTAGGACAGCCAGCTAACTATGGCTACACCTTC; CDR3: CASSLLGQPANYGYTF; D: NA; J: TRBJ1-2; length: 16; V: TRBV7-9; size: NA
DNA: TGTGCCAGCAGCTATACAGGGAATTTTTTTGCCGGGGAGCTGTTTTTT; CDR3: CASSYTGNFFAGELFF; D: NA; J: TRBJ2-2; length: 16; V: TRBV7-3; size: NA